A single sample is the source of the 18 T cell receptor beta chains below, sequenced in a study of blood T cell repertoires in COVID-19. Libraries were prepared by immunoSEQ multiplex PCR; TCRdb keeps only in-frame clonotypes and omits some of them. The sample has 75,000 to 80,000 clones; about four fifths are singletons. Sequenced input: peripheral blood. The receptors were sampled from a woman aged 60-70 years with acute or convalescent COVID-19.

The chain uses TRBV7-2 and TRBJ2-7, with 12 positions matching TRBD1. This CDR3 region has 15 residues. With 5 bases clipped from V and 4 bases from J, the junction kept 6 bases outside the gene matches. Germline CDR1 SGHTA, CDR2 FQGNSA. As DNA, the CDR3 is TGTGCCAGCAGCACCCCGGGACAGGGGGCTTACGAGCAGTACTTC. Its translation: CASSTPGQGAYEQYF. Combining the CDR3 with reference TRBV7-2 and TRBJ2-7 gives the whole variable domain GAGVSQSPSNKVTEKGKDVELRCDPISGHTALYWYRQSLGQGLEFLIYFQGNSAPDKSGLPSDRFSAERTGGSVSTLTIQRTQQEDSAVYLCASSTPGQGAYEQYFGPGTRLTVT.

The CDR3 loop is CASSVGSYNSPLHF. Here the CDR3 DNA reads TGTGCCAGCAGTGTCGGCTCCTATAATTCACCCCTCCACTTT. The rearrangement links TRBV2 to TRBJ1-6; D is undetermined. The CDR3 has 14 residues. Trimming pared 4 bases from V and 0 bases from J, leaving 4 bases between. Germline values: CDR1 SNHLY, CDR2 FYNNEI. Full variable domain (outside the CDR3, taken from reference TRBV2 and TRBJ1-6): EPEVTQTPSHQVTQMGQEVILRCVPISNHLYFYWYRQILGQKVEFLVSFYNNEISEKSEIFDDQFSVERPDGSNFTLKIRSTKLEDSAMYFCASSVGSYNSPLHFGNGTRLTVT.

Here the CDR3 DNA reads TGTGCCAGCAGCCGTACAAATCAAGAGACCCAGTACTTC. It is translated as CASSRTNQETQYF. This chain joins TRBV7-2 and TRBJ2-5; D is unresolved. Trimming left V 5 bases short and J 2 bases short, with 9 bases between. Germline V lookup: CDR1 SGHTA, CDR2 FQGNSA. This CDR3 is built from 13 residues.

This chain joins TRBV21-1 and TRBJ2-5; the table's D call of TRBD1 was not tested on the DNA. TRBV21-1 counts as a pseudogene. CDR3 size: 16 residues. This CDR3 is CASSYAGVLGTETQYF. The CDR3, as DNA: TGTGCCAGCAGCTACGCAGGGGTTTTAGGGACGGAGACCCAGTACTTC.

This clone was observed a single time. The chain combines TRBV4-3 with TRBJ1-1; 8 nucleotides line up with TRBD1. The CDR3 totals 16 residues. V gave up 0 bases and J gave up 0 bases; unmatched junction bases: 3. CDR1 and CDR2 (germline): LGHNA, YSLEER. As DNA, the CDR3 is TGCGCCAGCAGCCAAGACGACAGGGGCTTGAACACTGAAGCTTTCTTT. It translates to CASSQDDRGLNTEAFF.

With regard to this clone: This CDR3 is also generated by other DNA sequences in the sample. This chain joins TRBV18 and TRBJ1-5; 9 bases fit TRBD1. V was pared by 3 bases and J by 2 bases, with 2 bases of the junction left unmatched. This CDR3 is built from 15 residues. CDR1 and CDR2 (germline): KGHSH, LQKENI. The CDR3 sequence is CASSPDRGGNQPQHF. The DNA for the CDR3 is TGTGCCAGCTCACCGGACAGGGGTGGCAATCAGCCCCAGCATTTT. Looking up the rest from reference TRBV18 and TRBJ1-5 gives the full variable domain: NAGVMQNPRHLVRRRGQEARLRCSPMKGHSHVYWYRQLPEEGLKFMVYLQKENIIDESGMPKERFSAEFPKEGPSILRIQQVVRGDSAAYFCASSPDRGGNQPQHFGDGTRLSIL.

CDR3 nucleotide sequence: TGTGCCAGCAGTTTAGGTCCTCCGGTTTTCTCCTCCTACGAGCAGTACTTC. Its protein product is CASSLGPPVFSSYEQYF. This chain links TRBV27 with TRBJ2-7, with D hard to call. This CDR3 has 17 amino acids. Per the germline V gene, CDR1 is MNHEY and CDR2 is SMNVEV (reference sequence). The germline V and J ends were trimmed by 2 bases and 0 bases, with 17 bases remaining between them.

The chain couples TRBV3-1 (or the pseudogene TRBV3-2) to TRBJ1-5, with 10 positions matching TRBD1. Per germline, CDR1 LGHDT and CDR2 YNNKEL (reference sequence). The V segment lost 2 bases and the J segment 4 bases; nucleotides outside the gene matches: 5. This CDR3 is built from 16 residues. This CDR3 is CASSQRPGQGNQPQHF. The CDR3 coding sequence is TGTGCCAGCAGCCAAAGGCCGGGACAGGGGAATCAGCCCCAGCATTTT.

V is TRBV3-1 (or the pseudogene TRBV3-2) and J is TRBJ2-7, with D unclear. V gave up 1 base and J gave up 4 bases, with 8 bases separating them. CDR1 and CDR2 (germline): LGHDT, YNNKEL (reference sequence). This CDR3 comprises 13 residues. The CDR3 sequence is CASSQAVSYEQYF. The CDR3 DNA reads TGTGCCAGCAGCCAAGCGGTATCATACGAGCAGTACTTC.

V is TRBV27 and J is TRBJ1-5; D perhaps matches TRBD1 (6 bases). Germline V gene lookup returns CDR1 MNHEY and CDR2 SMNVEV (reference sequence). V shed 3 bases and J shed 5 bases, with 11 bases lying between them. The CDR3 has 14 amino acids. CDR3 DNA sequence: TGTGCCAGCAGTTTCACAGGGTCGTATCAGCCCCAGCATTTT. It codes for CASSFTGSYQPQHF.

The chain links TRBV7-2 to TRBJ2-7, with a tentative D call TRBD1 (6 bases). Trimming removed 4 bases from V and 3 bases from J, with 13 bases in between. The CDR3 has 14 residues. Germline V gene data show CDR1 as SGHTA and CDR2 as FQGNSA. The DNA for the CDR3 is TGTGCCAGCAGCTCCCCCGACAGGTACTACGAGCAGTACTTC. It translates to CASSSPDRYYEQYF.

The table lists this clone with a few counts. This chain connects TRBV11-2 to TRBJ2-3; D unclear. Germline CDR1 is SGHAT and CDR2 is FQNNGV. The length of the CDR3 is 14 residues. Trimming left V 5 bases short and J 2 bases short, with 11 bases between. The CDR3 region has the DNA TGTGCCAGCAGCCCATTGACAAACACAGATACGCAGTATTTT. Its protein is CASSPLTNTDTQYF.

The J gene is TRBJ2-3, the V gene TRBV27, with 10 bases matching TRBD2. After removal of 6 bases from V and 6 bases from J, the junction contained 9 bases not matched to a gene. CDR3 length: 15 residues. Germline V gene data show CDR1 as MNHEY and CDR2 as SMNVEV (reference sequence). The CDR3 nucleotides are TGTGCCAGCAGCCCGTATGGGGGACTAGCGGATACGCAGTATTTT. Protein sequence: CASSPYGGLADTQYF.

The chain carries TRBV5-1 and TRBJ2-2, with 9 bases lining up with TRBD2. V lost 2 bases to trimming and J lost 5 bases; unmatched junction nucleotides: 4. CDR3 length: 15 residues. The V gene's germline CDR1 is SGHRS and CDR2 YFSETQ. The chain's CDR3 is CASSFGLAGTGELFF. Written as DNA, the CDR3 is TGCGCCAGCAGCTTTGGCCTAGCGGGGACCGGGGAGCTGTTTTTT.

This clone was counted a few times. The V gene is TRBV10-2, the J gene TRBJ2-2, with D possibly TRBD1 on 6 matching bases. There are 17 residues in the CDR3. Between the trimmed V and J ends, which lost 2 bases and 4 bases, there was a span of 17 bases. Germline CDR1 reads WSHSY; CDR2 reads SAAADI. The CDR3 bases are TGCGCCAGCAGTGAGCCCCCAAGAGGGGGTCGCACCGGGGAGCTGTTTTTT. Its translation: CASSEPPRGGRTGELFF.

The chain couples TRBV4-3 to TRBJ1-2, with 9 positions matching TRBD1. J lost 6 bases, V lost 2 bases, and 7 bases had no gene match. Per germline, CDR1 LGHNA and CDR2 YSLEER. The CDR3 runs 15 residues. Here the CDR3 reads CASSQKTGGGDGYTF. DNA of the CDR3: TGCGCCAGCAGCCAAAAAACAGGGGGCGGAGATGGCTACACCTTC.

The V gene is TRBV5-1, the J gene TRBJ2-3; 7 positions match TRBD1. The trim removed 4 bases at V and 4 bases at J, leaving 6 bases unmatched. The CDR3 is 14 residues long. CDR1 and CDR2 (germline): SGHRS, YFSETQ. CDR3 bases: TGCGCCAGCAGCCTAGGACAGGACGCAGATACGCAGTATTTT. This codes for CASSLGQDADTQYF.

This chain connects TRBV9 to TRBJ2-3; D is undetermined. Germline V gene data show CDR1 as SGDLS and CDR2 as YYNGEE. The CDR3 is made up of 14 amino acids. The V end was cut by 0 bases, the J end by 0 bases, with 5 bases between. CDR3 protein: CASSVVKSTDTQYF. The CDR3 DNA sequence: TGTGCCAGCAGCGTAGTAAAAAGCACAGATACGCAGTATTTT.